This T cell receptor (beta chain) was observed in a study of prognosis after radiotherapy for stage I lung cancer (dated by TCRdb to about 2021). With respect to the entire study: Between early 2018 and early 2019, nineteen patients with stage I NSCLC were enrolled in Nanjing, China. Every patient was deemed medically inoperable, 12 to 13 because of comorbidities and roughly 7 because they refused surgery. Squamous cell carcinoma histology was identified in 6 or 7 patients, and adenocarcinoma histology was identified in about a dozen patients. SBRT was not combined with any concurrent therapy in any patient. Image-guided IMRT or VMAT was used to deliver SBRT in 3 to 5 fractions at a biologically effective dose of at least 100 Gy. The patients included around 13 who had newly diagnosed primary stage I lung tumors, along with several others who had oligometastatic NSCLC after their primary tumor had been surgically resected. Peripheral blood TCR beta repertoires were profiled in stage I NSCLC patients before and after stereotactic body radiotherapy, and the study then linked these repertoires to distant failure. The cohort was made up of about a dozen men and roughly six women, with a median age of around 74 years and an age range of 53 to 84 years. The study sequenced around 40 blood samples from 19 patients, one before and one after SBRT per patient. Distant metastases were developed by four of the 19 patients after SBRT, at a median of 7 months, whereas no significant progression was observed in the other 15 patients.

All patients had node-negative disease on CT and PET/CT, and none had a history of other malignancies or prior chemotherapy or radiotherapy. At each of two time points, about 6.1 milliliters of peripheral venous blood were collected into EDTA tubes. PBMCs were isolated by Ficoll-Paque Plus density-gradient centrifugation. Right after collection, samples were kept at -80 degrees C until analysis. This clonotype has ten or more counts. Its antigen remains undetermined. No quality values exist for individual bases; no much larger clone is one base distant. The TCR beta CDR3 region was amplified from genomic DNA by two rounds of multiplex PCR. In the first PCR round, primers specific to each TRBV and TRBJ gene were used, and the primer sequences were filed in Chinese patent CN105087789A. Universal primers were used in the second PCR round. The Roche High Pure PCR Template Preparation Kit was used to extract genomic DNA from frozen PBMCs. The libraries underwent paired-end sequencing with 151 bp reads on an Illumina HiSeq 3000. For the original study's pipeline: Raw reads lacking the multiplex PCR primer sequences were removed with CutAdapt. High-quality paired reads were merged into contigs with PEAR. TRB V, D and J gene segments were assigned to each contig with MiXCR by alignment to reference sequences. To remove sequencing errors, CDR3 sequences were clustered according to base quality and sequence similarity. Shannon entropy, normalized by the natural log of the productive TCR sequence number, served as the measure of diversity. To get clonality, Shannon entropy was divided by the natural log of the number of unique clonotypes, and that result was subtracted from one. The Youden index of ROC curves was used to select progression-free survival cut-offs for repertoire metrics, and analyses were performed in R 3.5.3. TCRdb reprocessing: public reads trimmed at Q25 with fastp, clones called with MiXCR, in-frame beta chains kept. Duplicate CDR3 protein sequences are folded into a single record with the most common DNA and genes. In this record, the V and J calls reflect TCRdb's handling and not the investigators' own analysis. The sample has over 20,000 distinct CDR3 sequences on record, 35% to 40% of them singletons. The top ten clonotypes cover 62% of the sample.

The research as a whole found: Post-SBRT Shannon entropy and its change from baseline were lower in patients who developed distant metastases; baseline Shannon entropy was not associated with metastases. Differences in TRBV and TRBJ usage frequencies by metastasis status were reportedly observed in two V genes at baseline and in roughly ten V and two J genes after SBRT. The study was limited by the small cohort and short follow-up, and independent validation of the study findings is required. After SBRT, the number of unique TCR clones decreased (median about 9,900 before versus 6,000 to 7,000 after; Wilcoxon paired P=0.011). All reported P values were unadjusted for multiple comparisons. Tumor specificity of expanded TCR clones was not determined.

The sequenced sample was PBMCs, obtained before or after stereotactic body radiation therapy (not recorded which). The clonotype was recovered from a donor of 50 years or more with non-small cell lung cancer.

At the DNA level, the sequence is TGTGCCTGGAATACAAGGACTAGCGGGAGAACCGGGGAGCTGTTTTTT. Its coded protein is CAWNTRTSGRTGELFF. Recombination linked TRBV30 to TRBJ2-2; 13 nucleotides in the junction match TRBD2. The germline V gene (reference sequence) yields GTSNPN for CDR1 and SVGIG for CDR2. V loses 4 bases at its end and J loses 5 bases; junction bases beyond the gene matches: 7. The CDR3 holds 16 amino acids from the cysteine to the phenylalanine. The DNA shown is the 48-base CDR3, in frame from base 1.